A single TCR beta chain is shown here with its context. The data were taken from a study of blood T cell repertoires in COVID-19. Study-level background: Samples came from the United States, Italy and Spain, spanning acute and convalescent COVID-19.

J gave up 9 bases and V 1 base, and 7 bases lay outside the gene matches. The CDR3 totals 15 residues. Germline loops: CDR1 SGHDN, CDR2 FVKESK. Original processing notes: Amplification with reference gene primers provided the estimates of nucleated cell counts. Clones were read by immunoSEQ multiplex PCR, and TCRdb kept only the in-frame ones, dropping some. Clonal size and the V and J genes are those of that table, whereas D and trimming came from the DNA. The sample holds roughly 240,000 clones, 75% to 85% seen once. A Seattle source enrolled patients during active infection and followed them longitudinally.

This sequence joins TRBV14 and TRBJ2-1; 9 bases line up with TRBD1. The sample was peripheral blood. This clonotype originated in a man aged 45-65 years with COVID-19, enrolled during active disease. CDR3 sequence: CASSQAYYRGPEQFF. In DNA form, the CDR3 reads TGTGCCAGCAGCCAAGCCTATTACAGGGGGCCTGAGCAGTTCTTC. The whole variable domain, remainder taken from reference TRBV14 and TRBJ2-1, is EAGVTQFPSHSVIEKGQTVTLRCDPISGHDNLYWYRRVMGKEIKFLLHFVKESKQDESGMPNNRFLAERTGGTYSTLKVQPAELEDSGVYFCASSQAYYRGPEQFFGPGTRLTVL.